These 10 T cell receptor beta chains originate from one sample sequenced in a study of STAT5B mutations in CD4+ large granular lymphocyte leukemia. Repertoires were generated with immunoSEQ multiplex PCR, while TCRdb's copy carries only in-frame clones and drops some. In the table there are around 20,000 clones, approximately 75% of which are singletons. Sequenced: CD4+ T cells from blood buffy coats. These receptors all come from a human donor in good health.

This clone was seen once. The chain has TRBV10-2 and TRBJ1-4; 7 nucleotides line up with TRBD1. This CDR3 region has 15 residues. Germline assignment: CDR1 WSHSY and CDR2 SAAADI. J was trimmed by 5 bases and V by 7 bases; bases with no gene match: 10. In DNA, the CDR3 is TGCGCCAGCAATCGAGCAGGGGACAGAAATGAAAAACTGTTTTTT. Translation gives CASNRAGDRNEKLFF.

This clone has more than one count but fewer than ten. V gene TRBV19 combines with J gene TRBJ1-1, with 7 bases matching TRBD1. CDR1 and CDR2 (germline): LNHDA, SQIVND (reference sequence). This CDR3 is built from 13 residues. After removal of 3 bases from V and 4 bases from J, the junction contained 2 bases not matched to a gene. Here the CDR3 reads CASSIQGGTEAFF. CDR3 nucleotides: TGTGCCAGTAGTATTCAGGGGGGCACTGAAGCTTTCTTT.

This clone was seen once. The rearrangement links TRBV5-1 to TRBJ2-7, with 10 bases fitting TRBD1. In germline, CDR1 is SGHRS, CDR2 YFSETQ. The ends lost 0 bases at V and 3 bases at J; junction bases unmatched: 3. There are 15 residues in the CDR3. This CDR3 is CASSLGGTGDYEQYF. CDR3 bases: TGCGCCAGCAGCTTGGGGGGGACAGGGGACTACGAGCAGTACTTC. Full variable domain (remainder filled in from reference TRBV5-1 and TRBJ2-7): KAGVTQTPRYLIKTRGQQVTLSCSPISGHRSVSWYQQTPGQGLQFLFEYFSETQRNKGNFPGRFSGRQFSNSRSEMNVSTLELGDSALYLCASSLGGTGDYEQYFGPGTRLTVT.

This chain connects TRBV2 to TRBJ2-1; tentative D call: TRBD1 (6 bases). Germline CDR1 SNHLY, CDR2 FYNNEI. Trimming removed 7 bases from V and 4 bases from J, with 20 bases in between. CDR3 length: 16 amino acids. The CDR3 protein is CASNPDRLMGYNEQFF. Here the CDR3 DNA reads TGTGCCAGCAACCCCGACAGGTTAATGGGGTACAATGAGCAGTTCTTC. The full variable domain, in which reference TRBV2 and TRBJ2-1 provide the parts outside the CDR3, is EPEVTQTPSHQVTQMGQEVILRCVPISNHLYFYWYRQILGQKVEFLVSFYNNEISEKSEIFDDQFSVERPDGSNFTLKIRSTKLEDSAMYFCASNPDRLMGYNEQFFGPGTRLTVL.

The CDR3 nucleotides are TGTGCCAGCAGCAAAGCGGTTCATCCTATACTATATGGCTACACCTTC. It codes for CASSKAVHPILYGYTF. This chain joins TRBV21-1 and TRBJ1-2. TRBV21-1 corresponds to a pseudogene. This CDR3 has 16 residues.

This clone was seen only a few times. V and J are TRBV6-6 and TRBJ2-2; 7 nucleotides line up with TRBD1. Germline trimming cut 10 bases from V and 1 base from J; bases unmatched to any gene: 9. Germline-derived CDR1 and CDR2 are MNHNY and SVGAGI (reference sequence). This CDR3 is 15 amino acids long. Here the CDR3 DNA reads TGTGCCACCCAGGGACAGCCGAGGAACACCGGGGAGCTGTTTTTT. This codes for CATQGQPRNTGELFF.

The CDR3 bases are TGCAGTGCCGAAGATATCACTGAAGCTTTCTTT. Translation gives CSAEDITEAFF. The gene calls are TRBV20-1 and TRBJ1-1; D is undetermined. The V gene's germline CDR1 is DFQATT and CDR2 SNEGSKA (reference sequence). CDR3 length: 11 residues. The V and J ends lost 6 bases and 4 bases respectively, with 9 bases between them.

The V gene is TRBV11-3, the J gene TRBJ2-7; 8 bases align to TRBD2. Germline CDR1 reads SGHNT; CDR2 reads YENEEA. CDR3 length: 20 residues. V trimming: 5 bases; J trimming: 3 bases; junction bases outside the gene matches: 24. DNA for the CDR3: TGTGCCAGCAGCCCCCGGGAGGGAGGCAGGGTAGGTCTCTCCGTCTACGAGCAGTACTTC. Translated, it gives CASSPREGGRVGLSVYEQYF.

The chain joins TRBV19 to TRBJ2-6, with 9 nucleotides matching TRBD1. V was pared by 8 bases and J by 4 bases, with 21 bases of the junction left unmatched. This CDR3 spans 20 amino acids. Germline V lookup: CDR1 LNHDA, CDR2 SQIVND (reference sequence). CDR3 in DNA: TGTGCCAGTGCCCCAAGGATGTGGGGACAGGGATCCCAGGGGGCCAACGTCCTGACTTTC. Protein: CASAPRMWGQGSQGANVLTF.

The CDR3 coding sequence is TGTGCCAGCAGCCCCCTTCTCACCGGGGAGCTGTTTTTT. Amino acid sequence: CASSPLLTGELFF. The chain has TRBV27 and TRBJ2-2, with D unclear. Germline V gene data show CDR1 as MNHEY and CDR2 as SMNVEV (reference sequence). There are 13 residues in the CDR3. Trimming removed 6 bases at V and 4 bases at J, with 9 bases between.